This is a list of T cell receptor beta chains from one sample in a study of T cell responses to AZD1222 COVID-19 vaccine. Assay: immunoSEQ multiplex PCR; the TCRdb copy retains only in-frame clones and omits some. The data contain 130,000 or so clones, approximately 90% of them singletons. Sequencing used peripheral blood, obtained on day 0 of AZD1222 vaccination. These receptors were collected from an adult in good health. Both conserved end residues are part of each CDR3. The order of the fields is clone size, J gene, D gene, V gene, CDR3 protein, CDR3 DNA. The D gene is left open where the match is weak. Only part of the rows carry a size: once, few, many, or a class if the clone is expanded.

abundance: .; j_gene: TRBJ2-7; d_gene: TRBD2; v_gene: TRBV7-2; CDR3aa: CASSLREGYEQYF; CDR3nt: TGTGCCAGCAGCTTAAGGGAGGGCTACGAGCAGTACTTC
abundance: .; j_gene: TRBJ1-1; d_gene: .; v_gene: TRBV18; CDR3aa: CASSPGLNTEAFF; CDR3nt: TGTGCCAGCTCACCAGGGCTAAACACTGAAGCTTTCTTT
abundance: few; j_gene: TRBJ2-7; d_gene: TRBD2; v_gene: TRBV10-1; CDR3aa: CASSESVAGGLYEQYF; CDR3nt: TGCGCCAGCAGTGAGTCTGTAGCGGGGGGACTCTACGAGCAGTACTTC
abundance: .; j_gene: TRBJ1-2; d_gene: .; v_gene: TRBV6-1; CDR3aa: CASSEGYRENYGYTF; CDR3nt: TGTGCCAGCAGTGAAGGGTATAGGGAGAACTATGGCTACACCTTC
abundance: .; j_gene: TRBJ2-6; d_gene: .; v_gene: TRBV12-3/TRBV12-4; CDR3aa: CASSSGGANVLTF; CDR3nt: TGTGCCAGCAGTTCGGGTGGGGCCAACGTCCTGACTTTC
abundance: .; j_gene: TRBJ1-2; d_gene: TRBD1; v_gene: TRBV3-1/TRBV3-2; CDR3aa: CASSYRGDGCLGPYGYTF; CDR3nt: TGTGCCAGCAGCTACAGGGGAGACGGCTGTCTGGGCCCCTATGGCTACACCTTC
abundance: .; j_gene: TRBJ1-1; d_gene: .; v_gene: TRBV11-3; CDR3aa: CASSLEPDTNTEAFF; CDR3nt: TGTGCCAGCAGCTTAGAACCGGACACGAACACTGAAGCTTTCTTT
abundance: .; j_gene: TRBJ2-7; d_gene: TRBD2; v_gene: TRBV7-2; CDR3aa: CASSLVSTSGDYEQYF; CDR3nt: TGTGCCAGCAGCTTAGTGTCGACTAGCGGGGACTACGAGCAGTACTTC
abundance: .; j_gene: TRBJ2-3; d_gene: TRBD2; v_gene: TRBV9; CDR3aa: CASSPRAGGSDTQYF; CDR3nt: TGTGCCAGCAGCCCTCGAGCGGGGGGCTCAGATACGCAGTATTTT
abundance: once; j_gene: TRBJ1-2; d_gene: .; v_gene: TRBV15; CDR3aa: CATSRDPIQGNGYTF; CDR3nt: TGTGCCACCAGCAGAGATCCCATACAGGGAAATGGCTACACCTTC
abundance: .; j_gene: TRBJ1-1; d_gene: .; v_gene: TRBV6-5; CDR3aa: CASSPRWGGEAFF; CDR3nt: TGTGCCAGCAGTCCCCGTTGGGGAGGTGAAGCTTTCTTT
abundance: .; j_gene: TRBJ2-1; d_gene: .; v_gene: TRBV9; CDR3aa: CASSDGGPYNEQFF; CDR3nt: TGTGCCAGCAGCGATGGGGGCCCGTACAATGAGCAGTTCTTC
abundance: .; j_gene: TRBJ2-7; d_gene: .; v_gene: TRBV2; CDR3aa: CASSADVGQIYEQYF; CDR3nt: TGTGCCAGCAGCGCCGACGTTGGACAGATATACGAGCAGTACTTC
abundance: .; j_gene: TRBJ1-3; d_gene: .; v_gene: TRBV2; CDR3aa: CASSAKPGPSGNTIYF; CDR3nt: TGTGCCAGCAGCGCCAAGCCAGGGCCATCTGGAAACACCATATATTTT
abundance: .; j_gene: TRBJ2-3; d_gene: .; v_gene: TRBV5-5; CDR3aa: CASSLEWGSNTQYF; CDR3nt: TGTGCCAGCAGCTTGGAGTGGGGGAGCAATACGCAGTATTTT
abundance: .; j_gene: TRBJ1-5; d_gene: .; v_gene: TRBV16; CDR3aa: CASSRSPRGEKPQHF; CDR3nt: TGTGCCAGCAGCCGGTCACCCCGGGGGGAGAAGCCCCAGCATTTT
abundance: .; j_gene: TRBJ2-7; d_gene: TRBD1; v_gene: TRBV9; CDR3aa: CASSPHVGGQGGEQYF; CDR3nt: TGTGCCAGCAGCCCGCATGTGGGGGGACAGGGGGGCGAGCAGTACTTC
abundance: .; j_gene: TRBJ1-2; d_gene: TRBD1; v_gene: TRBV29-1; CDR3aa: CSVILTGETLANYGYTF; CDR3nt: TGCAGCGTGATTTTGACAGGGGAAACCCTGGCTAACTATGGCTACACCTTC
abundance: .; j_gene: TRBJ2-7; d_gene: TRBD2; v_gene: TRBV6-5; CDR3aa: CASSYRLAGGTYEQYF; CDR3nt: TGTGCCAGCAGTTATCGCCTAGCGGGGGGGACCTACGAGCAGTACTTC
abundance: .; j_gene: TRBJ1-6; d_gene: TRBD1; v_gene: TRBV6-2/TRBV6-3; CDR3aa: CASSATRQGNSPLHF; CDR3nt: TGTGCCAGCAGTGCGACTAGACAGGGGAATTCACCCCTCCACTTT
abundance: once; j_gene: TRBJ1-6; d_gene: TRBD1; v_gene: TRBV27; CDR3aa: CASSRQGNNSPLHF; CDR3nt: TGTGCCAGCAGTAGACAGGGTAATAATTCACCCCTCCACTTT
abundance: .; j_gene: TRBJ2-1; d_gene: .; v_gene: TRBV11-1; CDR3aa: CASSLEIGGGLGEQFF; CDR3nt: TGTGCCAGCAGCTTAGAAATCGGCGGGGGCTTGGGTGAGCAGTTCTTC
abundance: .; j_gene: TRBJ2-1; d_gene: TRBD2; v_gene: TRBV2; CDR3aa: CASTERLAGGRTSYNEQFF; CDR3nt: TGTGCCAGCACCGAACGGCTAGCGGGGGGCCGTACCTCCTACAATGAGCAGTTCTTC
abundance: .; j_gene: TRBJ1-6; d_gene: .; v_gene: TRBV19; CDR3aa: CASRPLAGAIYNSPLHF; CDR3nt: TGTGCCAGTAGACCCTTGGCAGGGGCCATCTATAATTCACCCCTCCACTTT
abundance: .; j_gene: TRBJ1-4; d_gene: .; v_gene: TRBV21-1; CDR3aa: CASSTKGKTNEKLFF; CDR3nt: TGTGCCAGCAGCACTAAAGGGAAGACTAATGAAAAACTGTTTTTT
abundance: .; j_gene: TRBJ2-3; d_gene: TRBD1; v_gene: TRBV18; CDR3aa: CASSPRQGGTDTQYF; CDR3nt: TGTGCCAGCTCACCCCGACAGGGGGGAACAGATACGCAGTATTTT
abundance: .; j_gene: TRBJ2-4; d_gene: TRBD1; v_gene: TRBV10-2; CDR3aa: CASGQGKNIQYF; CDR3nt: TGCGCCAGCGGACAGGGGAAAAACATTCAGTACTTC
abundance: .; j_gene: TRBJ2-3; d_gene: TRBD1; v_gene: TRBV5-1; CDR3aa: CASSLAIDRGLVDTQYF; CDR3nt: TGCGCCAGCAGCTTGGCCATCGACAGGGGGCTAGTAGATACGCAGTATTTT
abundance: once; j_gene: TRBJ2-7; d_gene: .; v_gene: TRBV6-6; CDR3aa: CASTQLAPGPYEQYF; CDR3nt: TGTGCCAGCACCCAACTTGCTCCAGGCCCCTACGAGCAGTACTTC
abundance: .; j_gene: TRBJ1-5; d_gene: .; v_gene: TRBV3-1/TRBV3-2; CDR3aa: CASSQEMGQPQHF; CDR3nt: TGTGCCAGCAGCCAAGAGATGGGACAGCCCCAGCATTTT
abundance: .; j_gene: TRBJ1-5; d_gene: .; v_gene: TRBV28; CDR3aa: CASSARLRLSNQPQHF; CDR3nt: TGTGCCAGCAGCGCGCGGCTAAGACTATCCAATCAGCCCCAGCATTTT
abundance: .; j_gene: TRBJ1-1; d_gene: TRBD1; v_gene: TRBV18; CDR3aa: CASSRTGVEDTEAFF; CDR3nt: TGTGCCAGCTCACGGACAGGGGTCGAGGACACTGAAGCTTTCTTT
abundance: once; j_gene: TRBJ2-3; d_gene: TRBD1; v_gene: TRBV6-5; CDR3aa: CATQTSTGRTDTQYF; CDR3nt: TGTGCCACCCAAACCTCGACAGGGCGCACAGATACGCAGTATTTT
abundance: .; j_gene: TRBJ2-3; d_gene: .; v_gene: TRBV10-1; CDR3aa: CASSHDQHTQYF; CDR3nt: TGCGCCAGCAGCCATGACCAGCATACGCAGTATTTT
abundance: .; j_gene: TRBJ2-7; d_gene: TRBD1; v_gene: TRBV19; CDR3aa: CASSKSGQGNYEQYF; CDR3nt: TGTGCCAGTAGTAAATCGGGACAGGGGAACTACGAGCAGTACTTC
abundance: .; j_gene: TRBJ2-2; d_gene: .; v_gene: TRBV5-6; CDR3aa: CASSLGKGPGELFF; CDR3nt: TGTGCCAGCAGCTTGGGTAAGGGACCCGGGGAGCTGTTTTTT
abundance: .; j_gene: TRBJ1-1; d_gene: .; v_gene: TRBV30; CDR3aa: CAWSPGWTEAFF; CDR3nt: TGTGCCTGGAGTCCCGGGTGGACTGAAGCTTTCTTT
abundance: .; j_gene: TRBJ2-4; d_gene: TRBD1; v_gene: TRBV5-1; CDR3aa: CASSLADTRQGDIQYF; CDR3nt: TGCGCCAGCAGCTTGGCCGACACCCGACAGGGGGACATTCAGTACTTC
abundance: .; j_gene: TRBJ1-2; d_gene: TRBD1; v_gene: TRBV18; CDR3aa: CASSPSRQGVVYGYTF; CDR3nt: TGTGCCAGCTCACCGTCCCGACAGGGGGTGGTCTATGGCTACACCTTC
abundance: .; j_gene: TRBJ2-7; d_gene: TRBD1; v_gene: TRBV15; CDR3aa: CATSWGQLYEQYF; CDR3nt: TGTGCCACCTCCTGGGGACAGCTCTACGAGCAGTACTTC
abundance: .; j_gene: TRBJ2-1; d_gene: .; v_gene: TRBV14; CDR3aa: CASSHQGSSYNEQFF; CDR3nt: TGTGCCAGCAGCCATCAGGGCAGCTCCTACAATGAGCAGTTCTTC
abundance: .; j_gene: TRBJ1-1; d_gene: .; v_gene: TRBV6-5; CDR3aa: CASSLWVKGTEAFF; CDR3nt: TGTGCCAGCAGCTTATGGGTAAAGGGGACTGAAGCTTTCTTT
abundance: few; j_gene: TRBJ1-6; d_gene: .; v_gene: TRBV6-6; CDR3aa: CASSYSGSSYNSPLHF; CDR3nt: TGTGCCAGCAGTTACTCGGGCAGCTCCTATAATTCACCCCTCCACTTT
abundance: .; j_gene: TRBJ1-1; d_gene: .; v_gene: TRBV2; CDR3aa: CASSVTEAFF; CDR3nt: TGTGCCAGCAGTGTTACTGAAGCTTTCTTT